Below, 3 T cell receptor beta chains from the same sample are listed, as sequenced in a study of Graves' ophthalmopathy and Graves' hyperthyroidism. RNA transcripts provided the template for amplifying TCR beta CDR3 regions. HTBI-primed RT-PCR formed the first round, and a multiplex PCR formed the second. TCRdb fed the multiplex PCR reads into MiXCR, producing one record per CDR3 protein. Among just over 600,000 distinct CDR3 sequences listed, around a fifth were seen once. The sequenced material came from peripheral blood. The receptors come from a woman between 18 and 29 years old with stable Graves' hyperthyroidism. Some clones in this sample may be carry-over from other donors' samples.

This clonotype was seen repeatedly, ten times or more. The V gene is TRBV18, the J gene TRBJ1-2; possibly TRBD1 for D (5 bases). Germline loops: CDR1 KGHSH, CDR2 LQKENI. The CDR3 spans 13 residues. V dropped 3 bases and J dropped 5 bases, with 10 bases sitting between them. As DNA, the CDR3 is TGTGCCAGCTCACCGGACACCATATATGGCTACACCTTC. It yields the protein CASSPDTIYGYTF.

The chain combines TRBV12-3 or TRBV12-4 with TRBJ2-7, with unresolved D. CDR3 size: 14 residues. V lost 7 bases to trimming and J lost 0 bases, with 13 bases between them. CDR3 sequence (DNA): TGTGCCAGCACTCGGACGGAGAACTCCTACGAGCAGTACTTC. This translates into CASTRTENSYEQYF.

Many counts were recorded for this clonotype. CDR3 nucleotide sequence: TGTGCCAGCAGCCCTACTAGCGGGCACTACACCGGGGAGCTGTTTTTT. Its protein is CASSPTSGHYTGELFF. This chain connects TRBV12-3 or TRBV12-4 to TRBJ2-2; TRBD2 matches at 9 bases. With V trimmed by 6 bases and J by 3 bases, 8 bases remained unmatched. CDR3 length: 16 amino acids.